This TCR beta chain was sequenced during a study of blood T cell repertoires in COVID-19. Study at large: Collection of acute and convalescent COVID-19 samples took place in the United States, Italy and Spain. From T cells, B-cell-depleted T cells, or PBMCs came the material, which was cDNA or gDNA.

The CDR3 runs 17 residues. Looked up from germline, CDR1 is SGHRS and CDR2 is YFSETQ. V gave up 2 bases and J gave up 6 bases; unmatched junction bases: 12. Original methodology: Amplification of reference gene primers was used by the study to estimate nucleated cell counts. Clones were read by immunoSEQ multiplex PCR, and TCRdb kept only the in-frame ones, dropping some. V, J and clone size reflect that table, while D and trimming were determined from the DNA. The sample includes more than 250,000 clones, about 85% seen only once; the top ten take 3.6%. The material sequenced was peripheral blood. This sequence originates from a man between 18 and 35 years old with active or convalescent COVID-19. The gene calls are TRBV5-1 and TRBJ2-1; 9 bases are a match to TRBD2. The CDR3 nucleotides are TGCGCCAGCAGCTTTGATCTTGCGGGGGGGCATGGCAATGAGCAGTTCTTC. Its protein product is CASSFDLAGGHGNEQFF.